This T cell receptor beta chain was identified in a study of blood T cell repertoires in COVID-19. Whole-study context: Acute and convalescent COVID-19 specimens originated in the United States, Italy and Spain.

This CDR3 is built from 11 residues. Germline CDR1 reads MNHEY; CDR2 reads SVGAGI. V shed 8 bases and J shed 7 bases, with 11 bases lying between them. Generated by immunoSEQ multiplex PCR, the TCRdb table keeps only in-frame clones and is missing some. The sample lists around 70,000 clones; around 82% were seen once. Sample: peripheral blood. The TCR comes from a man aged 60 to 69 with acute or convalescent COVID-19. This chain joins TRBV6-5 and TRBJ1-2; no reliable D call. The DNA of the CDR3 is TGTGCCAGCGGGGATCGGGGTGGCTACACCTTC. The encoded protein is CASGDRGGYTF.